One and the same sample provided the 2 T cell receptor beta chains below, sequenced in a study of cytomegalovirus exposure and HLA in healthy donors. In the PCR, 60 Vbeta and 13 Jbeta primers were used. Assay: immunoSEQ multiplex PCR; the TCRdb copy retains only in-frame clones and omits some. The sample has around 140,000 clones, 76% seen once. Sequencing was done on a sample of PBMCs. These receptors originate from a female donor in good health and CMV-seropositive.

The chain couples TRBV6-6 to TRBJ2-7, with 9 bases that match TRBD2. This CDR3 is built from 15 residues. The germline V gene encodes CDR1 MNHNY and CDR2 SVGAGI (reference sequence). The V gene end was trimmed by 2 bases and the J gene end by 4 bases; junction bases not matched to a gene: 6. The CDR3 reads CASSYDSGGRYEQYF. CDR3 DNA: TGTGCCAGCAGTTACGACAGCGGGGGGAGGTACGAGCAGTACTTC.

The rearrangement links TRBV6-5 to TRBJ2-2, with D maybe TRBD1 (7 bases). The ends were cut back, 6 bases at V and 0 bases at J, with 11 bases in the middle. There are 15 residues in the CDR3. Germline CDR1 is MNHEY and CDR2 is SVGAGI. CDR3: CASREGATNTGELFF. In DNA, the CDR3 is TGTGCCAGCAGGGAGGGGGCAACGAACACCGGGGAGCTGTTTTTT.